These 6 T cell receptor beta chains originate from one sample sequenced in a study of OX40 agonist ivuxolimab in advanced cancers. The repertoire was sequenced with immunoSEQ multiplex PCR; TCRdb's copy has only in-frame clones and lacks some. The profile shows approximately 90,000 clones, around 88% of them singletons. The starting material was CD4+ or CD8+ T cells sorted from blood, obtained in a trial of the OX40 agonist ivuxolimab. Source of these receptors: an adult with an advanced solid tumor such as melanoma, head and neck, liver or kidney cancer.

The chain carries TRBV5-1 and TRBJ2-5; TRBD2 matches 8 bases. Germline V lookup: CDR1 SGHRS, CDR2 YFSETQ. This CDR3 has 14 residues. V gave up 2 bases and J gave up 2 bases; unmatched junction bases: 2. The CDR3 DNA follows: TGCGCCAGCAGCTTAGCGGGAGCTCAAGAGACCCAGTACTTC. Translated, it gives CASSLAGAQETQYF. Looking up the rest from reference TRBV5-1 and TRBJ2-5 gives the full variable domain: KAGVTQTPRYLIKTRGQQVTLSCSPISGHRSVSWYQQTPGQGLQFLFEYFSETQRNKGNFPGRFSGRQFSNSRSEMNVSTLELGDSALYLCASSLAGAQETQYFGPGTRLLVL.

The chain links TRBV7-2 to TRBJ1-2; D is unresolved. V was shortened by 3 bases and J by 3 bases, with 8 bases between the two germline ends. The germline gives CDR1 SGHTA, CDR2 FQGNSA. The CDR3 runs 13 residues. CDR3 nucleotides: TGTGCCAGCAGCTTGAGGAGGGACTATGGCTACACCTTC. Translating gives CASSLRRDYGYTF.

The table lists this clone with a count of one. The chain couples TRBV7-8 to TRBJ1-4; 10 nucleotides align to TRBD1. Germline V gene lookup returns CDR1 SGHVS and CDR2 FQNEAQ. The CDR3 runs 14 residues. With 5 bases clipped from V and 7 bases from J, the junction kept 4 bases outside the gene matches. The DNA for the CDR3 is TGTGCCAGCAGCCCAGGGGACAGGGGTGAAAAACTGTTTTTT. Translating it yields CASSPGDRGEKLFF.

The rearrangement uses TRBV5-6 and TRBJ1-2, with 7 bases lining up with TRBD1. The trim removed 4 bases at V and 3 bases at J, leaving 15 bases unmatched. Germline V CDR1 and CDR2: SGHDT, YYEEEE. This CDR3 spans 17 amino acids. The CDR3 nucleotides read TGTGCCAGCAGCCCCGAAGGCAGGGGGGCTCTCTACTATGGCTACACCTTC. Amino acid sequence: CASSPEGRGALYYGYTF.

This clone has a single count. The chain is built from TRBV2 and TRBJ2-1, with 8 bases lining up with TRBD2. Losses at the gene ends were 6 bases for V and 0 bases for J; bases not matched to a gene: 7. Germline-derived CDR1 and CDR2 are SNHLY and FYNNEI. The CDR3 loop spans 16 amino acids. CDR3 DNA sequence: TGTGCCAGCAGCGCATCCAGCGGGAGCTCCTACAATGAGCAGTTCTTC. This gives the protein CASSASSGSSYNEQFF.

The CDR3 loop is CASSLAQGGGHEQYF. The CDR3 DNA reads TGTGCCAGCAGCTTAGCTCAGGGAGGTGGGCACGAGCAGTACTTC. The chain combines TRBV7-6 with TRBJ2-7; D is possibly TRBD2 (6 bases). The CDR3 has 15 residues. Trimming cost V 0 bases and J 5 bases, with 14 bases left between them. Per the germline V gene, CDR1 is SGHVS and CDR2 is FNYEAQ. Supplemented by reference TRBV7-6 and TRBJ2-7, the full variable domain reads GAGVSQSPRYKVTKRGQDVALRCDPISGHVSLYWYRQALGQGPEFLTYFNYEAQQDKSGLPNDRFSAERPEGSISTLTIQRTEQRDSAMYRCASSLAQGGGHEQYFGPGTRLTVT.